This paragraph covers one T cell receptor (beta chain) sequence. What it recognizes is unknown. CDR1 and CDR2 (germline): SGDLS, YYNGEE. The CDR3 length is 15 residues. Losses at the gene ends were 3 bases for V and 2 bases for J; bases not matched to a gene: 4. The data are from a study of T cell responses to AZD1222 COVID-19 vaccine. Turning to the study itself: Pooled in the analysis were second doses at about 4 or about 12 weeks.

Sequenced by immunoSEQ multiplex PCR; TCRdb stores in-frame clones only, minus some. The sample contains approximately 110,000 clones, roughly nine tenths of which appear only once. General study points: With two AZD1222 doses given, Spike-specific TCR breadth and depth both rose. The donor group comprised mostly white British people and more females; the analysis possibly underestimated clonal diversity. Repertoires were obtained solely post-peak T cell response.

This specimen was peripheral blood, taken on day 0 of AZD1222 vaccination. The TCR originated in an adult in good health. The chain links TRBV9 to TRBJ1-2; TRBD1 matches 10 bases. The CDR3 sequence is CASSEGQGLNYGYTF. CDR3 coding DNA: TGTGCCAGCAGCGAGGGACAGGGGTTAAACTATGGCTACACCTTC.